This TCR beta chain was retrieved from a study of CD8 T cells in ankylosing spondylitis. This clonotype came up a few times. V lost 7 bases to trimming and J lost 4 bases, with 16 bases between them. The V gene's germline CDR1 is SQVTM and CDR2 ANQGSEA. CDR3 length: 13 residues. TCRdb re-derived calls from the 5' RACE reads in MiXCR, one entry per CDR3 protein. This table holds approximately 220,000 distinct CDR3 sequences, approximately 24% found once. V is TRBV29-1 and J is TRBJ2-5, with a weak D call TRBD1 (6 bases). The sample comprised blood, either unsorted or a sorted T cell fraction (not recorded which). This clonotype was sampled from a male donor with ankylosing spondylitis or in good health (not recorded which). The CDR3 is CSADGSGVETQYF. CDR3 DNA: TGCAGCGCAGACGGGTCAGGGGTAGAGACCCAGTACTTC. The whole variable domain, remainder taken from reference TRBV29-1 and TRBJ2-5, is SAVISQKPSRDICQRGTSLTIQCQVDSQVTMMFWYRQQPGQSLTLIATANQGSEATYESGFVIDKFPISRPNLTFSTLTVSNMSPEDSSIYLCSADGSGVETQYFGPGTRLLVL.